A selection of T cell receptor beta chains follows, all from one sample in a study of CD8+ T cells in alopecia areata. TCRdb's copy holds only in-frame clones and misses some; the assay was immunoSEQ multiplex PCR. The repertoire holds 150,000 or so clones, with around 47% as singletons. The sample consisted of CD4+ T cells sorted from blood. The receptors here all came from a human donor with alopecia areata. CDR3s include the opening cysteine and the closing phenylalanine or tryptophan. Fields, in order: V gene, clone size, D gene, J gene, CDR3 protein, CDR3 DNA. A D gene is named only where the DNA matches it firmly. Clone size is stated in some rows and not others, as once, few, many or a class when expanded.

TRBV5-1	.	TRBD2	TRBJ2-7	CASSPGLAGAEDEQYF	TGCGCCAGCAGCCCGGGACTAGCGGGAGCCGAAGACGAGCAGTACTTC
TRBV28	few	.	TRBJ1-1	CASSPGGTLNTEAFF	TGTGCCAGCAGTCCGGGGGGGACCTTGAACACTGAAGCTTTCTTT
TRBV2	.	TRBD1	TRBJ2-6	CASSRQGARGANVLTF	TGTGCCAGCAGCAGACAGGGGGCGCGTGGGGCCAACGTCCTGACTTTC
TRBV18	.	.	TRBJ2-5	CASSPWETQETQYF	TGTGCCAGCTCACCATGGGAAACACAAGAGACCCAGTACTTC
TRBV2	.	.	TRBJ2-4	CASSTLAKNIQYF	TGTGCCAGCAGTACATTAGCCAAAAACATTCAGTACTTC
TRBV15	.	TRBD1	TRBJ2-5	CATSRHSGGETQYF	TGTGCCACCAGCAGACACTCAGGGGGAGAGACCCAGTACTTC
TRBV19	.	TRBD1	TRBJ2-7	CASSIYGTGEHYEQYF	TGTGCCAGTAGTATCTATGGGACAGGGGAGCACTACGAGCAGTACTTC
TRBV5-1	.	.	TRBJ2-3	CASSRTTGAKGTDTQYF	TGCGCCAGCAGCAGGACGACAGGCGCAAAAGGCACAGATACGCAGTATTTT
TRBV7-6	.	.	TRBJ2-7	CASSLAAGYEQYF	TGTGCCAGCAGCTTAGCTGCCGGCTACGAGCAGTACTTC
TRBV2	once	TRBD1	TRBJ2-7	CASTDRDDPQYF	TGTGCCAGCACAGACAGGGATGACCCGCAGTACTTC
TRBV23-1	.	.	TRBJ2-1	CASSLMTGYNEQFF	TGCGCCAGCAGTCTTATGACAGGCTACAATGAGCAGTTCTTC
TRBV28	.	.	TRBJ2-7	CATNRAYEQYF	TGTGCCACGAACAGGGCCTACGAGCAGTACTTC
TRBV9	.	TRBD2	TRBJ2-3	CASSIQTVTSGNTDTQYF	TGTGCCAGCAGCATCCAGACCGTTACTAGCGGGAACACAGATACGCAGTATTTT
TRBV28	.	.	TRBJ2-3	CASSLLRGRASSDTQYF	TGTGCCAGCAGCCTTCTGAGGGGGAGGGCTTCCTCAGATACGCAGTATTTT
TRBV4-1	few	TRBD2	TRBJ2-1	CASSQDITGTSGNNEQFF	TGCGCCAGCAGCCAAGATATAACCGGGACTAGCGGGAACAATGAGCAGTTCTTC
TRBV19	few	.	TRBJ1-2	CASSLGHNYGYTF	TGTGCCAGTAGTCTCGGGCATAACTATGGCTACACCTTC
TRBV5-1	few	.	TRBJ2-7	CASSHQESSYEQYF	TGCGCCAGCAGCCATCAGGAAAGTAGCTACGAGCAGTACTTC
TRBV14	few	.	TRBJ2-1	CASSQDLVTYNEQFF	TGTGCCAGCAGCCAAGATCTAGTTACCTACAATGAGCAGTTCTTC
TRBV29-1	.	TRBD1	TRBJ2-3	CSLGVTGTDTQYF	TGCAGCTTGGGAGTGACAGGGACAGATACGCAGTATTTT
TRBV9	once	TRBD2	TRBJ2-1	CASSPRTSGNNEQFF	TGTGCCAGCAGCCCCCGGACTAGCGGTAACAATGAGCAGTTCTTC
TRBV7-9	.	TRBD1	TRBJ2-7	CASSLAGTGRYEQYF	TGTGCCAGCAGCTTAGCAGGGACAGGGAGGTACGAGCAGTACTTC
TRBV6-4	.	TRBD2	TRBJ2-5	CASALAAGETQYF	TGTGCCAGCGCACTAGCGGCCGGGGAGACCCAGTACTTC
TRBV20-1	few	.	TRBJ2-7	CSARFGYEQYF	TGCAGTGCTAGATTCGGGTACGAGCAGTACTTC
TRBV6-6	.	.	TRBJ2-7	CASSYSISGTYEQYF	TGTGCCAGCAGTTACTCAATTTCGGGTACCTACGAGCAGTACTTC
TRBV7-9	few	.	TRBJ2-5	CASSSRMYQETQYF	TGTGCCAGCAGCTCGCGAATGTACCAAGAGACCCAGTACTTC
TRBV29-1	few	TRBD1	TRBJ1-2	CSVTGADGYTF	TGCAGCGTCACAGGGGCAGATGGCTACACCTTC
TRBV7-2	few	TRBD2	TRBJ2-7	CASNSGSYEQYF	TGTGCCAGCAATAGCGGGAGTTACGAGCAGTACTTC
TRBV30	.	.	TRBJ2-7	CAWGDYEQYF	TGTGCCTGGGGGGATTACGAGCAGTACTTC
TRBV7-8	.	TRBD2	TRBJ2-7	CASSATSGSHEQYF	TGTGCCAGCAGCGCCACTAGCGGGAGCCACGAGCAGTACTTC
TRBV27	.	.	TRBJ2-1	CASSLGNEQFF	TGTGCCAGCAGTTTAGGGAATGAGCAGTTCTTC
TRBV5-1	few	TRBD1	TRBJ2-7	CASSPTGGYEQYF	TGCGCCAGCAGCCCGACAGGGGGCTACGAGCAGTACTTC
TRBV30	.	TRBD1	TRBJ1-2	CAWGQGSYGYTF	TGTGCCTGGGGACAGGGAAGCTATGGCTACACCTTC
TRBV27	.	.	TRBJ2-1	CASSLSGTENNEQFF	TGTGCCAGCAGCCTATCCGGTACAGAAAACAATGAGCAGTTCTTC
TRBV5-1	few	.	TRBJ2-7	CASKPAGTRDEQYF	TGCGCCAGCAAACCCGCCGGGACACGGGATGAGCAGTACTTC
TRBV5-1	.	.	TRBJ1-1	CASSLLGRNTEAFF	TGCGCCAGCAGCTTGCTCGGCAGGAACACTGAAGCTTTCTTT
TRBV6-5	.	.	TRBJ2-3	CASSRQGQTGTQYF	TGTGCCAGCAGCCGCCAAGGACAGACCGGGACGCAGTATTTT
TRBV30	few	.	TRBJ1-1	CAWSVWGADTEAFF	TGTGCCTGGAGTGTATGGGGCGCGGACACTGAAGCTTTCTTT
TRBV18	few	TRBD2	TRBJ2-1	CASSPPREIVQFF	TGTGCCAGCTCACCACCGCGGGAGATTGTGCAGTTCTTC
TRBV4-1	once	.	TRBJ2-1	CASSHLSASSYNEQFF	TGCGCCAGCAGCCACCTATCTGCCTCTTCCTACAATGAGCAGTTCTTC
TRBV5-1	few	.	TRBJ2-1	CASSPMLSYNEQFF	TGCGCCAGCAGCCCCATGCTTTCCTACAATGAGCAGTTCTTC
TRBV5-6	.	.	TRBJ2-1	CASSRRSGAYNEQFF	TGTGCCAGCAGCCGTCGAAGCGGAGCCTACAATGAGCAGTTCTTC
TRBV5-6	once	TRBD1	TRBJ1-2	CASRFTGDYGYTF	TGTGCCAGCAGATTCACAGGGGACTATGGCTACACCTTC
TRBV5-1	few	.	TRBJ2-5	CASSLGQEGTQYF	TGCGCCAGCAGCTTGGGTCAGGAAGGGACCCAGTACTTC
TRBV7-6	.	TRBD1	TRBJ2-1	CASSLGQGVEGVGEQFF	TGTGCCAGCAGCTTAGGACAGGGGGTAGAGGGGGTCGGTGAGCAGTTCTTC